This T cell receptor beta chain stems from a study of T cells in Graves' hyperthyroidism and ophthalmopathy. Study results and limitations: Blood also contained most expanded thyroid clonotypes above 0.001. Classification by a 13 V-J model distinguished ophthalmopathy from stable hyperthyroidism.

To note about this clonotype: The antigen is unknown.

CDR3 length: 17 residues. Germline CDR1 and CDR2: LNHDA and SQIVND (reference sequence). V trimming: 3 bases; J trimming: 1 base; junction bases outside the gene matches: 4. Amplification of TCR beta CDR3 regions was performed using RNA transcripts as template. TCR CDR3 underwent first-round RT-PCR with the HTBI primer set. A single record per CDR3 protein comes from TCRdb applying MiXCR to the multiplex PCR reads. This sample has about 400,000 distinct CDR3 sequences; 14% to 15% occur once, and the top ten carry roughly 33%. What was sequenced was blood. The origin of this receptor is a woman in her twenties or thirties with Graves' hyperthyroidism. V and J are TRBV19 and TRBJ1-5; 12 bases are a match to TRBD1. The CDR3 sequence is CASSIGTGGASNQPQHF. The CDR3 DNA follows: TGTGCCAGTAGTATCGGGACAGGGGGCGCGAGCAATCAGCCCCAGCATTTT.